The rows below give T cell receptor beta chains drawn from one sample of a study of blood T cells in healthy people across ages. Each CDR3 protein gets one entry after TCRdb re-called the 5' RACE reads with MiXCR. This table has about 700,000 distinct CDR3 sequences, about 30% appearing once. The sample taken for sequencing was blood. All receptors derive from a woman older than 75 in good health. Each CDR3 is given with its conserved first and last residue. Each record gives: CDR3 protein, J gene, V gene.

cdr3_aa: CSAREIRQALTDTQYF
j_call: TRBJ2-3
v_call: TRBV20-1

cdr3_aa: CAWGGQGYGYTF
j_call: TRBJ1-2
v_call: TRBV30

cdr3_aa: CASSRNSGAGALPQHF
j_call: TRBJ1-5
v_call: TRBV7-6

cdr3_aa: CASSTGQGREKLFF
j_call: TRBJ1-4
v_call: TRBV9

cdr3_aa: CSATDRGRPEAFF
j_call: TRBJ1-1
v_call: TRBV20-1

cdr3_aa: CSARRTGEFF
j_call: TRBJ2-1
v_call: TRBV29-1

cdr3_aa: CSAGTGGRTEAFF
j_call: TRBJ1-1
v_call: TRBV20-1

cdr3_aa: CASRGRAGYLGGYTF
j_call: TRBJ1-2
v_call: TRBV5-1

cdr3_aa: CSTRDAPGQYF
j_call: TRBJ2-7
v_call: TRBV20-1

cdr3_aa: CASTGLAGGSSTDTQYF
j_call: TRBJ2-3
v_call: TRBV2

cdr3_aa: CASSSGQGFDYEQYF
j_call: TRBJ2-7
v_call: TRBV27

cdr3_aa: CSARDLLRVSLDGYTF
j_call: TRBJ1-2
v_call: TRBV20-1

cdr3_aa: CASSIDRSNQPQHF
j_call: TRBJ1-5
v_call: TRBV5-4

cdr3_aa: CASSEAPWSPLHF
j_call: TRBJ1-6
v_call: TRBV25-1

cdr3_aa: CASSLDFYSNQPQHF
j_call: TRBJ1-5
v_call: TRBV7-2

cdr3_aa: CATTGGGSNQPQHF
j_call: TRBJ1-5
v_call: TRBV28

cdr3_aa: CSVVGHTISNTEAFF
j_call: TRBJ1-1
v_call: TRBV29-1

cdr3_aa: CRDGGANNEQFF
j_call: TRBJ2-1
v_call: TRBV20-1

cdr3_aa: CSATRQVRNTEAFF
j_call: TRBJ1-1
v_call: TRBV20-1

cdr3_aa: CASSPGPSEQPPYEQYF
j_call: TRBJ2-7
v_call: TRBV6-2/TRBV6-3

cdr3_aa: CASTAGKNIQYF
j_call: TRBJ2-4
v_call: TRBV2

cdr3_aa: CASSQDRLEKLFF
j_call: TRBJ1-4
v_call: TRBV7-8

cdr3_aa: CASRLQGMATF
j_call: TRBJ2-7
v_call: TRBV2

cdr3_aa: CSAPARGNYNSPLHF
j_call: TRBJ1-6
v_call: TRBV20-1

cdr3_aa: CASSVRGQGIETQYF
j_call: NA
v_call: TRBV12-3/TRBV12-4

cdr3_aa: CASSSTLVVTEAFF
j_call: TRBJ1-1
v_call: TRBV5-1

cdr3_aa: CASSFTPGHSYEQYF
j_call: TRBJ2-7
v_call: TRBV5-4

cdr3_aa: CSAERSGRDGELFF
j_call: TRBJ2-2
v_call: TRBV20-1

cdr3_aa: CSASSAGETQYF
j_call: TRBJ2-5
v_call: TRBV20-1

cdr3_aa: CASSPRTSRYNEQFF
j_call: TRBJ2-1
v_call: TRBV7-2

cdr3_aa: CASSPSRDRVNSPLHF
j_call: TRBJ1-6
v_call: TRBV27

cdr3_aa: CASSYSRNTEAFF
j_call: TRBJ1-1
v_call: TRBV6-5

cdr3_aa: CATSRDPGESPLHF
j_call: TRBJ1-6
v_call: TRBV15

cdr3_aa: CASSPPGWSQETQYF
j_call: TRBJ2-5
v_call: TRBV6-6

cdr3_aa: CASGLGEAWSSYNEQFF
j_call: TRBJ2-1
v_call: TRBV7-9

cdr3_aa: CASSQGQGAGETQYF
j_call: TRBJ2-5
v_call: TRBV4-1

cdr3_aa: CASSGELRETQYF
j_call: TRBJ2-5
v_call: TRBV28

cdr3_aa: CASSLEAFGVRNEQYF
j_call: TRBJ2-5
v_call: TRBV7-6

cdr3_aa: CASSPPTWELFF
j_call: TRBJ2-2
v_call: TRBV3-1

cdr3_aa: CAWSVGSTEQFF
j_call: TRBJ2-1
v_call: TRBV30

cdr3_aa: CASSGSRVPSSYGYTF
j_call: TRBJ1-2
v_call: TRBV9

cdr3_aa: CASSPPWGRYEQYF
j_call: NA
v_call: TRBV28

cdr3_aa: CASPTGSDYGYTF
j_call: TRBJ1-2
v_call: TRBV6-5

cdr3_aa: CASSLGQSSYNEQFF
j_call: TRBJ2-1
v_call: TRBV5-1